The 8 T cell receptor beta chains given below trace back to one sample, sequenced in a study of T-cell memory formation after mild COVID-19 (dated by TCRdb to the early 2020s). The library relied on 5' RACE. Sequencing was performed on an Illumina NovaSeq 6000. TCRdb reanalyzed the raw reads on its own, using fastp at Q25 for trimming and MiXCR for clone calling, and kept in-frame beta chains. A single entry per CDR3 protein holds the most common genes and DNA from its merged rows. Counted in this sample were 280,000 or so distinct CDR3 sequences; roughly 18% of them appeared once. About 21% of the sample is taken by the ten largest. Material: PBMCs or a T cell subset sorted from them (not recorded which). Receptor source: a man aged 18 to 30 who had mild COVID-19 (a few samples of this study predate the infection). The sample titles of this study are shuffled in the database, so cell type and time point are left out; the donor was told from shared clones.

The V and J genes are TRBV5-1 and TRBJ2-2, with 9 bases identical to TRBD1. V gave up 0 bases and J gave up 6 bases; unmatched junction bases: 3. The CDR3 has 15 amino acids. CDR1 and CDR2 (germline): SGHRS, YFSETQ. CDR3 sequence: CASSLDRGRSGELFF. DNA for the CDR3: TGCGCCAGCAGCTTGGACAGGGGGCGATCCGGGGAGCTGTTTTTT.

There are many counts of this clonotype. V is TRBV19 and J is TRBJ1-1; weak D call: TRBD1 (5 bases). The CDR3 runs 12 residues. Looked up from germline, CDR1 is LNHDA and CDR2 is SQIVND (reference sequence). Between the trimmed V and J ends, which lost 6 bases and 4 bases, there was a span of 9 bases. CDR3: CASRAGITEAFF. The CDR3 nucleotides are TGTGCCAGTAGAGCAGGGATCACTGAAGCTTTCTTT.

The genes are TRBV6-1 and TRBJ1-1; D is unclear. The CDR3 sequence is 14 residues long. Trimming removed 2 bases from V and 0 bases from J, with 7 bases in between. Per germline, CDR1 MNHNS and CDR2 SASEGT. CDR3 DNA: TGTGCCAGCAGTGAATCGGGTTTGAACACTGAAGCTTTCTTT. It is translated as CASSESGLNTEAFF.

This clonotype was counted many times. The chain is built from TRBV11-2 and TRBJ2-2, with D perhaps TRBD1 (5 bases). Germline lookup yields CDR1 SGHAT and CDR2 FQNNGV. The V gene lost 2 bases and the J gene lost 1 base, with 11 bases spanning the gap. CDR3 length: 16 residues. The DNA for the CDR3 is TGTGCCAGCAGCTTAATCCAGGGCCTGAACACCGGGGAGCTGTTTTTT. Encoded protein: CASSLIQGLNTGELFF.

V is TRBV28 and J is TRBJ1-1; no firm D call. Looked up from germline, CDR1 is MDHEN and CDR2 is SYDVKM. The CDR3 extends over 14 amino acids. Between the trimmed V and J ends, which lost 3 bases and 11 bases, there was a span of 19 bases. The DNA for the CDR3 is TGTGCCAGCAGTTTTGCGTCAGCGGGCGGAGAGGCTTTCTTT. Residues: CASSFASAGGEAFF.

V is TRBV9 and J is TRBJ1-1, with a tentative D call TRBD1 (5 bases). From germline, CDR1 is SGDLS and CDR2 YYNGEE. This CDR3 has 13 residues. The germline V and J ends were trimmed by 2 bases and 6 bases, with 11 bases remaining between them. The CDR3 DNA follows: TGTGCCAGCAGCGTTGTACAGGAAGCTGAAGCTTTCTTT. It is translated as CASSVVQEAEAFF.

This clonotype was counted only a few times. The rearrangement uses TRBV4-1 and TRBJ2-5, with 10 bases aligning to TRBD1. The CDR3 has 16 amino acids. The V gene's germline CDR1 is MGHRA and CDR2 YSYEKL. V trimming: 4 bases; J trimming: 5 bases; junction bases outside the gene matches: 10. The CDR3 DNA reads as TGCGCCAGCAGCCGGAGTGGACAGGGGGAGGACGAGACCCAGTACTTC. It codes for CASSRSGQGEDETQYF.

This clonotype was observed a handful of times. The chain links TRBV28 to TRBJ2-5; D may match TRBD1 or TRBD2 (5 bases each). Germline CDR1 MDHEN, CDR2 SYDVKM. V lost 6 bases and J 4 bases, leaving 9 bases between the germline ends. The CDR3 is 12 amino acids. CDR3 coding DNA: TGTGCCAGCAGGAGGGGACGAGAGACCCAGTACTTC. It codes for CASRRGRETQYF.